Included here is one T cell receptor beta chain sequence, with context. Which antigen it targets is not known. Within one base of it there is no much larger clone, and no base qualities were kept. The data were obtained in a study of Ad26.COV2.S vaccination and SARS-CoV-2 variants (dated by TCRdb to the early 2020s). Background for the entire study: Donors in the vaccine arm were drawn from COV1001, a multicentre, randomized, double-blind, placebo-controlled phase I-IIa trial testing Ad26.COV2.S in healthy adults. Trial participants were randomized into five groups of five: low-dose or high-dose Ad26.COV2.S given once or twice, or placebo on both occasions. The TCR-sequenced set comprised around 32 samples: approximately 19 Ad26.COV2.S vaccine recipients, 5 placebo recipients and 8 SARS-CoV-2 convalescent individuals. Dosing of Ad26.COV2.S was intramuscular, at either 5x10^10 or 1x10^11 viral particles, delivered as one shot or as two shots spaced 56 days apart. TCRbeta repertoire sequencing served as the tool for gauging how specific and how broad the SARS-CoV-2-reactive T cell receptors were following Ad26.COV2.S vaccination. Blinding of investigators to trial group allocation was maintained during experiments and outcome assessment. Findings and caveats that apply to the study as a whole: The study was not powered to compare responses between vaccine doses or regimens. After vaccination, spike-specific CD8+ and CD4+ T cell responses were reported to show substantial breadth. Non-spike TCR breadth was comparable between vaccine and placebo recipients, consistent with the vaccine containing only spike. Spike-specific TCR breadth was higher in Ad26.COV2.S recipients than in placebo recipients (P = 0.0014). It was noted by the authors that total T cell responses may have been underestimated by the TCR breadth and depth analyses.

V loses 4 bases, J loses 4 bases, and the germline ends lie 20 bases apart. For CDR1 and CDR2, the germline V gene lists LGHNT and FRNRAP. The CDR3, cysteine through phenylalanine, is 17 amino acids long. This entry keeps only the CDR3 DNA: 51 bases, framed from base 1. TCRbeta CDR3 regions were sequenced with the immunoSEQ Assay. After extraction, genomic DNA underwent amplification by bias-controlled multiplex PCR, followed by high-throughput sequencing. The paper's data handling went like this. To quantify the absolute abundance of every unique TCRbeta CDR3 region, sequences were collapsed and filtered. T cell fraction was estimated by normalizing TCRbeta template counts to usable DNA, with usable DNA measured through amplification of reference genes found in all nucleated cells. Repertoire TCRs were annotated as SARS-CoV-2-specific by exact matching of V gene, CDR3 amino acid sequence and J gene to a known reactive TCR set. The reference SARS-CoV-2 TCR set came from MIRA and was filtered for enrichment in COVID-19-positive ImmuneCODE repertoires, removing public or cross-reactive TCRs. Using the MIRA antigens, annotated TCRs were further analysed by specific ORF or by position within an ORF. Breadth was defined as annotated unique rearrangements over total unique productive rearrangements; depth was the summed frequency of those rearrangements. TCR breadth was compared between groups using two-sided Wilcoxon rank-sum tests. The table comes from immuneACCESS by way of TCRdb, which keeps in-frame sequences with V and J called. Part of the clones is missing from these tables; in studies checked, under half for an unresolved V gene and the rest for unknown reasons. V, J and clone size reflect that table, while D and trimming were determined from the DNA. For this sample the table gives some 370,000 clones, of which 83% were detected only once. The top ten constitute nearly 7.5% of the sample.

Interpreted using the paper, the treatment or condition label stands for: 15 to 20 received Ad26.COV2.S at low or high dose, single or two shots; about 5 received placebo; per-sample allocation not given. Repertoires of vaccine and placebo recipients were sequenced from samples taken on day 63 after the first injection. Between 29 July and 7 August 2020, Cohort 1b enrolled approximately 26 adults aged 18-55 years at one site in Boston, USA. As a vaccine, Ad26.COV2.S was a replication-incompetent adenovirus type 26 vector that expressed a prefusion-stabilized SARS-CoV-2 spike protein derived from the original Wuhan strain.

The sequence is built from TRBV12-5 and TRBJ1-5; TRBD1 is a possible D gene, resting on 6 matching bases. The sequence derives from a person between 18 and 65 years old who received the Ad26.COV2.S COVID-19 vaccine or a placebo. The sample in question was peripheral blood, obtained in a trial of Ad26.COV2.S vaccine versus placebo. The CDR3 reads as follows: CASGYSVYGQLNQPQHF. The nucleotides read TGTGCTAGTGGTTATTCAGTTTACGGACAGCTTAATCAGCCCCAGCATTTT.